This passage covers 23 T cell receptor beta chains from one sample sequenced in a study of a mutant IDH1 vaccine in newly diagnosed glioma. The time point was: week 5, during vaccination. Topical imiquimod was applied with each vaccine dose, which held 300 ug of mutant IDH1 20-mer peptide. This table comes from immunoSEQ multiplex PCR, and its TCRdb copy is limited to in-frame clones, with some not included. The sample shows about 59,000 clones, about 90% of them seen only once. Antigens for these TCRs are unknown. Material: PBMCs, obtained from a glioma patient whose treatment included an IDH1 peptide vaccine. These receptors originate from a woman aged 40 to 55 with glioma.

Remarks on this clone: The sample carries other DNA sequences with the same CDR3. V and J are TRBV7-8 and TRBJ1-1; no clear D gene. The germline gives CDR1 SGHVS, CDR2 FQNEAQ. Trimming cost V 1 base and J 1 base, with 7 bases left between them. This CDR3 has 14 residues. CDR3 protein: CASSLVGGNTEAFF. CDR3 sequence (DNA): TGTGCCAGCAGCTTAGTAGGCGGGAACACTGAAGCTTTCTTT. Full variable domain (rest looked up from reference TRBV7-8 and TRBJ1-1): GAGVSQSPRYKVAKRGQDVALRCDPISGHVSLFWYQQALGQGPEFLTYFQNEAQLDKSGLPSDRFFAERPEGSVSTLKIQRTQQEDSAVYLCASSLVGGNTEAFFGQGTRLTVV.

The gene calls are TRBV5-1 and TRBJ2-7, with 7 bases fitting TRBD2. This CDR3 is 14 amino acids long. CDR1 and CDR2 from the germline V gene are SGHRS and YFSETQ. The trim removed 1 base at V and 4 bases at J, leaving 5 bases unmatched. In nucleotides, the CDR3 is TGCGCCAGCAGCTTGCGGACTAGTGGATACGAGCAGTACTTC. Its protein is CASSLRTSGYEQYF.

V and J are TRBV15 and TRBJ2-3; D call uncertain. V was trimmed by 3 bases and J by 0 bases, leaving 13 bases between them. The CDR3 runs 16 residues. CDR1 and CDR2 from the germline V gene are LNHNV and YYDKDF (reference sequence). The CDR3 spells CATSSGGSRSTDTQYF. The CDR3 nucleotides are TGTGCCACCAGCAGTGGCGGCTCGCGGAGCACAGATACGCAGTATTTT.

The chain has TRBV30 and TRBJ1-5; tentative D call: TRBD1 (5 bases). The germline gives CDR1 GTSNPN, CDR2 SVGIG (reference sequence). Trimming pared 1 base from V and 5 bases from J, leaving 9 bases between. This CDR3 has 13 residues. This CDR3 reads CAWSEGQDQPQHF. CDR3 bases: TGTGCCTGGAGTGAGGGGCAGGATCAGCCCCAGCATTTT.

The V and J genes are TRBV2 and TRBJ1-6, with D possibly TRBD1 on 6 matching bases. Trimming left V 6 bases short and J 6 bases short, with 15 bases between. This CDR3 is 15 amino acids long. Germline loops: CDR1 SNHLY, CDR2 FYNNEI. The CDR3 nucleotides are TGTGCCAGCAGGAAACAGGGTAGCGGTAATTCACCCCTCCACTTT. This codes for CASRKQGSGNSPLHF.

V and J are TRBV7-9 and TRBJ2-7; D gene ambiguous. The V and J ends lost 1 base and 2 bases respectively, with 3 bases between them. This CDR3 contains 12 residues. CDR1 SEHNR and CDR2 FQNEAQ come from the germline V gene (reference sequence). The CDR3 is CASSLEAYEQYF. The CDR3 nucleotides are TGTGCCAGCAGCTTAGAAGCCTACGAGCAGTACTTC.

The gene calls are TRBV2 and TRBJ1-1, with TRBD1 matching 9 bases. The CDR3 is 16 amino acids. Trimming took 4 bases from V and 7 from J; bases not matched to a gene: 13. Germline V gives CDR1 SNHLY, CDR2 FYNNEI. The CDR3, as DNA: TGTGCCAGCAGTGCCGCCGGGACAGGGTTGGACAGTGAAGCTTTCTTT. It yields the protein CASSAAGTGLDSEAFF.

This chain joins TRBV18 and TRBJ1-2, with D possibly TRBD1 on 5 matching bases. From germline, CDR1 is KGHSH and CDR2 LQKENI. The CDR3 sequence is 15 residues long. V shed 4 bases and J shed 5 bases, with 17 bases lying between them. The CDR3 sequence is CASSQGVGGEYGYTF. CDR3 sequence (DNA): TGTGCCAGCTCACAGGGCGTTGGAGGGGAGTATGGCTACACCTTC.

V usage is TRBV6-5 and J usage is TRBJ2-1; 8 nucleotides agree with TRBD2. Trimming cost V 4 bases and J 5 bases; bases outside gene matches: 7. Looked up from germline, CDR1 is MNHEY and CDR2 is SVGAGI. The CDR3 has 15 residues. The CDR3 DNA is TGTGCCAGCAGTTTGAGGTTAGCGGGGAACAATGAGCAGTTCTTC. Translation gives CASSLRLAGNNEQFF.

The chain links TRBV6-6 to TRBJ1-1; TRBD1 aligns across 7 bases. Unmatched junction bases numbered 14, after V lost 7 bases and J lost 3 bases. CDR3 length: 16 residues. Germline-derived CDR1 and CDR2 are MNHNY and SVGAGI (reference sequence). The CDR3 protein is CASTRARGRGDTEAFF. DNA of the CDR3: TGTGCCAGCACCAGAGCCCGGGGCAGGGGGGACACTGAAGCTTTCTTT.

This clone was detected only once. This chain connects TRBV7-8 to TRBJ2-7; possibly TRBD1 for D (6 bases). Trimming took 8 bases from V and 0 from J, leaving 17 bases between them. Germline lookup yields CDR1 SGHVS and CDR2 FQNEAQ. The CDR3 covers 15 residues. CDR3: CASHPDRFSSYEQYF. In DNA form, the CDR3 reads TGTGCCAGCCATCCCGACAGGTTCTCCTCCTACGAGCAGTACTTC.

The gene calls are TRBV5-1 and TRBJ2-2, with D possibly matching TRBD2 (6 bases). The CDR3 spans 15 residues. V lost 0 bases and J lost 4, with 10 bases in between. The germline V gene has CDR1 SGHRS and CDR2 YFSETQ. The CDR3 reads CASSLGRATTGELFF. The CDR3 nucleotides are TGCGCCAGCAGCTTGGGGAGGGCGACCACCGGGGAGCTGTTTTTT.

This chain links TRBV11-2 with TRBJ1-2; 7 nucleotides line up with TRBD1. The CDR3 is 14 amino acids. Trimming cost V 5 bases and J 1 base; bases outside gene matches: 4. Per germline, CDR1 SGHAT and CDR2 FQNNGV. The CDR3 loop reads CASSVQGYNYGYTF. The CDR3, as DNA: TGTGCCAGCAGCGTACAGGGGTATAACTATGGCTACACCTTC.

The chain couples TRBV27 to TRBJ2-7, with 11 bases matching TRBD1. Trimming removed 7 bases from V and 6 bases from J; junction bases left unmatched: 8. Germline CDR1 MNHEY, CDR2 SMNVEV (reference sequence). CDR3 length: 14 amino acids. CDR3 coding DNA: TGTGCCAGCACCCCCAGGGGACAGGGGGGCGAGCAGTACTTC. As protein: CASTPRGQGGEQYF.

The CDR3 reads CASSESGGSPLHF. CDR3 DNA sequence: TGCGCCAGCAGTGAATCCGGGGGATCACCCCTCCACTTT. The rearrangement uses TRBV10-2 and TRBJ1-6; D is possibly TRBD1 (5 bases). V was pared by 3 bases and J by 10 bases, with 10 bases between. CDR3 length equals 13 residues. Germline CDR1 WSHSY, CDR2 SAAADI.

The rearrangement links TRBV5-6 to TRBJ1-1; D is unclear. CDR1 is SGHDT and CDR2 is YYEEEE in the germline V gene. The CDR3 runs 14 residues. V lost 2 bases and J 5 bases, leaving 13 bases between the germline ends. The CDR3, as DNA: TGTGCCAGCAGCTTTATGTCGACCCAGACTGAAGCTTTCTTT. Protein sequence: CASSFMSTQTEAFF.

This clone turned up a few times. The J gene is TRBJ1-1, the V gene TRBV15, with D possibly being TRBD1 (5 bases). Trimming cost V 3 bases and J 0 bases, with 8 bases left between them. Per germline, CDR1 LNHNV and CDR2 YYDKDF (reference sequence). This CDR3 spans 14 amino acids. The CDR3 DNA follows: TGTGCCACCAGCAGGACAGTCATGAACACTGAAGCTTTCTTT. Its protein product is CATSRTVMNTEAFF.

V usage is TRBV5-5 and J usage is TRBJ1-3; D is uncertain. V was trimmed by 0 bases and J by 0 bases, leaving 7 bases between them. The CDR3 runs 15 residues. Germline V CDR1 and CDR2: SGHKS, YYEKEE (reference sequence). CDR3 nucleotides: TGTGCCAGCAGCTTGGCAGCGGCCTCTGGAAACACCATATATTTT. Its translation: CASSLAAASGNTIYF.

The chain carries TRBV7-8 and TRBJ1-5; a possible D gene is TRBD1 (6 bases). V was pared by 2 bases and J by 1 base, with 18 bases between. This CDR3 has 18 amino acids. Looked up from germline, CDR1 is SGHVS and CDR2 is FQNEAQ. The CDR3 spells CASSLPERRRGSNQPQHF. The DNA of the CDR3 is TGTGCCAGCAGCTTACCAGAGAGGCGGAGGGGGAGCAATCAGCCCCAGCATTTT.

The genes are TRBV15 and TRBJ2-2, with D tentatively TRBD1 (6 bases). Trimming stripped 8 bases from V and 6 bases from J, with 19 bases between. Per germline, CDR1 LNHNV and CDR2 YYDKDF (reference sequence). The CDR3 consists of 15 residues. The CDR3 DNA sequence: TGTGCCACCCGACCAACCTTGGACAGCTCCGGGGAGCTGTTTTTT. The encoded protein is CATRPTLDSSGELFF.

The count of this clone is one. The rearrangement uses TRBV19 and TRBJ1-2, with 9 bases that match TRBD1. J was trimmed by 4 bases and V by 6 bases; bases with no gene match: 0. Germline V gene sequence: CDR1 LNHDA, CDR2 SQIVND (reference sequence). The CDR3 extends over 12 amino acids. The CDR3 loop reads CASRTGGYGYTF. CDR3 in DNA: TGTGCCAGTAGGACAGGGGGCTATGGCTACACCTTC.

The rearrangement links TRBV19 to TRBJ2-3, with 7 nucleotides matching TRBD2. V lost 4 bases to trimming and J lost 0 bases; unmatched junction nucleotides: 4. The CDR3 loop spans 15 amino acids. Germline CDR1 reads LNHDA; CDR2 reads SQIVND (reference sequence). CDR3 protein: CASSTGLVSTDTQYF. CDR3 nucleotide sequence: TGTGCCAGTAGTACCGGACTAGTCAGCACAGATACGCAGTATTTT.

The DNA of the CDR3 is TGCAGCGTTGAATCCGGGTCTGGCTATGGCTACACCTTC. Its translation is CSVESGSGYGYTF. The gene calls are TRBV29-1 and TRBJ1-2; D call uncertain. The CDR3 has 13 residues. CDR1 and CDR2 (germline): SQVTM, ANQGSEA. Between the trimmed V and J ends, which lost 2 bases and 4 bases, there was a span of 11 bases.